These 17 T cell receptor beta chains came from one sample sequenced in a study of T-cell memory formation after mild COVID-19. MiXCR, applied by TCRdb to the 5' RACE reads, yields one record per CDR3 protein. The table lists over 500,000 distinct CDR3 sequences, 17% of them singletons. Sequencing used PBMCs or a T cell subset sorted from them (not recorded which). The origin of the receptors is an adult woman who had mild COVID-19 (a few samples of this study predate the infection). Cell type and time point are not known.

This clonotype was seen more than once but under ten times. CDR3 loop: CASRHPGEQGSGYTF. CDR3 DNA: TGTGCCAGCAGACACCCGGGGGAACAGGGCTCTGGCTACACCTTC. The rearrangement links TRBV6-6 to TRBJ1-2, with D possibly TRBD1 on 6 matching bases. Germline values: CDR1 MNHNY, CDR2 SVGAGI (reference sequence). V was pared by 6 bases and J by 7 bases, with 21 bases between. The CDR3 has 15 residues.

This clonotype has a handful of counts. V gene TRBV5-4 combines with J gene TRBJ2-5; TRBD2 aligns across 7 bases. Germline V gives CDR1 SGHNT, CDR2 YYREEE (reference sequence). CDR3 size: 15 residues. V lost 4 bases, J lost 1 base, and 7 bases stayed unmatched. The CDR3 DNA is TGTGCCAGCAGCCCACGGACTAGTTTCCAAGAGACCCAGTACTTC. Its protein product is CASSPRTSFQETQYF.

This chain links TRBV6-6 with TRBJ2-2; no reliable D call. Germline V gene data show CDR1 as MNHNY and CDR2 as SVGAGI (reference sequence). V lost 2 bases and J 2 bases, leaving 12 bases between the germline ends. CDR3 length: 16 amino acids. The CDR3 DNA reads as TGTGCCAGCAGTTACGGCCGTCTACCAAACACCGGGGAGCTGTTTTTT. Translation gives CASSYGRLPNTGELFF.

The chain uses TRBV15 and TRBJ2-3; D uncertain. The V and J ends lost 5 bases and 4 bases respectively, with 10 bases between them. Germline values: CDR1 LNHNV, CDR2 YYDKDF (reference sequence). The CDR3 consists of 13 residues. The CDR3 is CATSLIPADTQYF. For the CDR3, the DNA is TGTGCCACCAGCCTAATACCGGCAGATACGCAGTATTTT.

This clonotype was seen a single time. V gene TRBV7-2 combines with J gene TRBJ2-1; TRBD2 matches 8 bases. With V trimmed by 5 bases and J by 5 bases, 8 bases remained unmatched. CDR1 and CDR2 (germline): SGHTA, FQGNSA. The CDR3 is 15 residues long. CDR3 protein: CASSPRIAGHNEQFF. The CDR3 bases are TGTGCCAGCAGCCCCCGGATAGCGGGGCACAATGAGCAGTTCTTC.

The V and J genes are TRBV10-3 and TRBJ2-5, with unresolved D. Trimming removed 0 bases at V and 5 bases at J, with 7 bases between. Germline loops: CDR1 ENHRY, CDR2 SYGVKD. This CDR3 has 13 amino acids. DNA of the CDR3: TGTGCCATCAGTGAGTCTCCCACGGAGACCCAGTACTTC. It translates to CAISESPTETQYF.

This clonotype was counted many times. This CDR3 is CSAASGDTQYF. The CDR3 DNA reads TGCAGTGCCGCCTCGGGAGATACGCAGTATTTT. The rearrangement joins TRBV20-1 to TRBJ2-3; D remains ambiguous. CDR1 is DFQATT, CDR2 SNEGSKA, per germline (reference sequence). This CDR3 region has 11 residues. The V gene lost 6 bases and the J gene lost 5 bases, with 9 bases spanning the gap.

This clonotype has more than one count but fewer than ten. The chain combines TRBV20-1 with TRBJ2-1, with 12 nucleotides matching TRBD2. CDR1 and CDR2 (germline): DFQATT, SNEGSKA (reference sequence). V trimming: 4 bases; J trimming: 6 bases; junction bases outside the gene matches: 7. This CDR3 spans 15 amino acids. The CDR3 DNA follows: TGCAGTGCTAAGGGGGCTAGCGGGAGGGCCAATGAGCAGTTCTTC. Residues: CSAKGASGRANEQFF.

This sequence joins TRBV5-5 and TRBJ1-1; D not certain. CDR1 and CDR2 (germline): SGHKS, YYEKEE (reference sequence). CDR3 size: 13 residues. Trimming removed 1 base at V and 2 bases at J, with 6 bases between. The CDR3 here is CASSLSDNTEAFF. The CDR3 nucleotides are TGTGCCAGCAGCTTGAGCGACAACACTGAAGCTTTCTTT.

This clonotype was seen a few times. This sequence joins TRBV9 and TRBJ2-7; a weak D match, TRBD2 (6 bases). Trimming took off 0 bases at V and 5 bases at J, with 18 bases between the two ends. Per germline, CDR1 SGDLS and CDR2 YYNGEE. The CDR3 has 16 residues. CDR3 DNA: TGTGCCAGCAGCGTAGCTGGCGGGACTCCACAGGACGAGCAGTACTTC. This translates into CASSVAGGTPQDEQYF.

This chain joins TRBV7-8 and TRBJ2-1, with 12 bases matching TRBD2. The CDR3 has 17 residues. Germline V gives CDR1 SGHVS, CDR2 FQNEAQ. After removal of 5 bases from V and 4 bases from J, the junction contained 9 bases not matched to a gene. CDR3 nucleotides: TGTGCCAGCAGCGTAACCCAAGGACTAGCGGGGTACAATGAGCAGTTCTTC. Protein: CASSVTQGLAGYNEQFF.

This clonotype was seen many times. The chain joins TRBV5-1 to TRBJ2-5, with a weak D call TRBD1 (6 bases). Germline CDR1 SGHRS, CDR2 YFSETQ. The V end was cut by 2 bases, the J end by 2 bases, with 10 bases between. The CDR3 has 14 amino acids. This chain's CDR3 is CASSLGQIQETQYF. CDR3 in DNA: TGCGCCAGCAGCTTAGGACAGATACAAGAGACCCAGTACTTC.

The rearrangement links TRBV27 to TRBJ2-7; no clear D gene. V was pared by 3 bases and J by 4 bases, with 10 bases between. Germline assignment: CDR1 MNHEY and CDR2 SMNVEV (reference sequence). The CDR3 has 13 residues. As DNA, the CDR3 is TGTGCCAGCAGTTTTAACCCCAGATACGAGCAGTACTTC. This sequence encodes CASSFNPRYEQYF.

V is TRBV7-9 and J is TRBJ2-2, with a possible D match to TRBD2 (7 bases). The CDR3 loop spans 16 amino acids. Trimming removed 5 bases from V and 7 bases from J, with 20 bases in between. Per germline, CDR1 SEHNR and CDR2 FQNEAQ (reference sequence). CDR3 nucleotide sequence: TGTGCCAGCAGCCCGCGGTGGCCGGGGGGACACGGGGAGCTGTTTTTT. This codes for CASSPRWPGGHGELFF.

The V and J genes are TRBV27 and TRBJ2-5; 8 nucleotides align to TRBD1. Germline CDR1 reads MNHEY; CDR2 reads SMNVEV (reference sequence). The ends lost 1 base at V and 5 bases at J; junction bases unmatched: 6. The length of the CDR3 is 15 residues. The CDR3: CASSLWQGAQETQYF. DNA for the CDR3: TGTGCCAGCAGTTTATGGCAGGGGGCTCAGGAGACCCAGTACTTC.

This clonotype was detected ten times or more. J is TRBJ2-2 and V is TRBV20-1; 9 nucleotides agree with TRBD2. The CDR3 totals 15 residues. Germline V gives CDR1 DFQATT, CDR2 SNEGSKA (reference sequence). V gave up 4 bases and J gave up 3 bases; unmatched junction bases: 6. The CDR3: CSAKLSGSDTGELFF. CDR3 DNA: TGCAGTGCTAAGCTTAGCGGGAGTGACACCGGGGAGCTGTTTTTT.

This clonotype was seen repeatedly, ten times or more. The chain recombines TRBV18 with TRBJ2-5; tentatively, D is TRBD2 (5 bases). CDR1 and CDR2 (germline): KGHSH, LQKENI. CDR3 length: 13 amino acids. Trimming removed 2 bases from V and 5 bases from J, with 9 bases in between. CDR3 sequence reads: CASSPRRAETQYF. The CDR3 DNA reads as TGTGCCAGCTCACCAAGGCGGGCTGAGACCCAGTACTTC.